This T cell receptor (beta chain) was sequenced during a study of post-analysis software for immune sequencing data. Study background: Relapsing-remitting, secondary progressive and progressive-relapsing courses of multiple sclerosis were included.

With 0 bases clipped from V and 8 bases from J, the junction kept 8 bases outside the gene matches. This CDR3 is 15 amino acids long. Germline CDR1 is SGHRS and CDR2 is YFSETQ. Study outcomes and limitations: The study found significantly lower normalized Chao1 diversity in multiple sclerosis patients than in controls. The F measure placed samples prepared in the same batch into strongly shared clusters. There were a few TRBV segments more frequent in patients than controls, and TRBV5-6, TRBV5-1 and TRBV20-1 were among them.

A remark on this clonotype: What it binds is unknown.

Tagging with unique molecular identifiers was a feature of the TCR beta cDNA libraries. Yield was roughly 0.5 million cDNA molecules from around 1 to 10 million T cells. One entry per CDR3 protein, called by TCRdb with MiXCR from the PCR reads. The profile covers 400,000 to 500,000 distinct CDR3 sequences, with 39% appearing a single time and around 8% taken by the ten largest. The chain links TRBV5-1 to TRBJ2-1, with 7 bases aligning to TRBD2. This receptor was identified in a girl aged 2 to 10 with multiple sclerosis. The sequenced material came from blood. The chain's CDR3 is CASSLAGLAVDEQFF. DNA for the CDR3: TGCGCCAGCAGCTTGGCCGGGCTAGCGGTGGATGAGCAGTTCTTC.